This TCR beta chain was profiled in a study of blood T cell repertoires in COVID-19. Study in general: Samples of COVID-19 (acute and convalescent) were obtained from the United States, Italy and Spain. Nucleic acid was either cDNA or gDNA, and it came from T cells, B-cell-depleted T cells, or PBMCs.

Before being deemed recovered, Cohort 3 donors had two negative PCRs, clearance, or symptom resolution. Original handling: Researchers report that nucleated cell counts were estimated from reference gene primer amplification. This table comes from immunoSEQ multiplex PCR, and its TCRdb copy is limited to in-frame clones, with some not included. D and trimming come from the DNA, and the V and J calls and clone size come from that table. Of approximately 270,000 clones listed, 80% to 90% are singletons. The sample was PBMCs or T cells enriched from blood (not recorded which). The sequence derives from a woman aged 25 to 39 who had recovered from COVID-19.

In DNA form, the CDR3 reads TGTGCCAGCTCACCTACTAGCGGGGTAGTAGATACGCAGTATTTT. As protein: CASSPTSGVVDTQYF. This sequence joins TRBV18 and TRBJ2-3; 10 bases fit TRBD2. The CDR3 covers 15 residues. The germline V gene has CDR1 KGHSH and CDR2 LQKENI. With 3 bases clipped from V and 5 bases from J, the junction kept 5 bases outside the gene matches.